Listed below are T cell receptor beta chains from one sample, sequenced in a study of CD8 T cells in Susac syndrome. TCRdb re-called the immunoSEQ multiplex PCR reads through MiXCR, storing one row per CDR3 protein. Of tens of thousands of distinct CDR3 sequences listed, less than 95% are singletons. The specimen sequenced was CD8+ T cells from PBMCs. The receptor source for this set is a human donor with Susac syndrome. The CDR3 runs from the conserved cysteine through the conserved F or W. Fields, in order: CDR3 DNA, CDR3 protein, V gene, D gene, clone size, J gene. The D gene is left open where the match is weak. Clone sizes are given selectively: once, few, many, or a class where the clone is expanded.

TGTGCCAGCAGCCTAAACAGGGGCATCTCTGGAAACACCATATATTTT	CASSLNRGISGNTIYF	TRBV3-1	TRBD1	once	TRBJ1-3
TGTGCCAGTAGTATTGGCGGATGGGGCTACGAGCAGTACTTC	CASSIGGWGYEQYF	TRBV19	NA	NA	TRBJ2-7
TGTGCCAGCAGTTACTCGGGGACCAACTATGGCTACACCTTC	CASSYSGTNYGYTF	TRBV12-3/TRBV12-4	NA	NA	TRBJ1-2
TGCGCCAGCAGCAGCCGGGACACTTCAACTAATGAAAAACTGTTTTTT	CASSSRDTSTNEKLFF	TRBV5-1	NA	NA	TRBJ1-4
TGTGCCAGCAGCACAGTGGTAGCCAAAAACATTCAGTACTTC	CASSTVVAKNIQYF	TRBV7-9	NA	NA	TRBJ2-4
TGTGCCAGCAGTCGTAACACTGAAGCTTTCTTT	CASSRNTEAFF	TRBV6-5	NA	NA	TRBJ1-1
TGTGCCAGCAGCTTAACCAGGGACAATCAGAGGGAGCAGTTCTTC	CASSLTRDNQREQFF	TRBV7-9	NA	NA	TRBJ2-1
TGTGCCACCAGCAGAGATGGTGCCGGAAATCAGCCCCAGCATTTT	CATSRDGAGNQPQHF	TRBV15	NA	NA	TRBJ1-5
TGTGCCAGCAGCTTCCCAGATCCAGGGTGGGGGGAGCAGTACTTC	CASSFPDPGWGEQYF	TRBV7-9	NA	NA	TRBJ2-7
TGTGCCAGCAGTGACGGACAGGCCACAGATACGCAGTATTTT	CASSDGQATDTQYF	TRBV6-4	TRBD1	NA	TRBJ2-3
TGTGCCACCTCCCGGGGGGATAATTCACCCCTCCACTTT	CATSRGDNSPLHF	TRBV15	NA	NA	TRBJ1-6
TGTGCCAGCAGCCCCGCGGACACCGGGGAGCTGTTTTTT	CASSPADTGELFF	TRBV7-9	NA	NA	TRBJ2-2
TGTGCCATGCAGGGGGCACGAACTGAAGCTTTCTTT	CAMQGARTEAFF	TRBV2	TRBD1	NA	TRBJ1-1
TGTGCCAGCAGCTTAGCTCAGCCCCAAGAGACCCAGTACTTC	CASSLAQPQETQYF	TRBV11-2	NA	NA	TRBJ2-5
TGTGCCAGCAGCCCGGGGGGGCAAGATACGCAGTATTTT	CASSPGGQDTQYF	TRBV7-9	TRBD2	NA	TRBJ2-3
TGTGCCAGCAGCTTAAGGGCAGGGACCTATAGCAATCAGCCCCAGCATTTT	CASSLRAGTYSNQPQHF	TRBV7-8	NA	NA	TRBJ1-5
TGCGCCAGCAGCCAAGATGTCGCGGGGGGTTACGAGCAGTACTTC	CASSQDVAGGYEQYF	TRBV4-3	TRBD2	NA	TRBJ2-7
TGTGCCACCAGACCGACAGGGGAGAGGAACACTGAAGCTTTCTTT	CATRPTGERNTEAFF	TRBV24-1	TRBD1	NA	TRBJ1-1
TGTGCCAGCAGACCTGCAGGCGGCTATGGCTACACCTTC	CASRPAGGYGYTF	TRBV14	NA	NA	TRBJ1-2
TGTGCCAGCAGTGGGGCCGAGCAGTACTTC	CASSGAEQYF	TRBV2	NA	few	TRBJ2-7
TGTGCCACCAGCAGCCCCTTTCTACGCACAGATACGCAGTATTTT	CATSSPFLRTDTQYF	TRBV15	NA	NA	TRBJ2-3
TGTGCCAGCAGTGTAATAAACAGGCGGTCCTTCAATGAGCAGTTCTTC	CASSVINRRSFNEQFF	TRBV2	NA	NA	TRBJ2-1
TGTGCCAGCAGTTTATTGGCCGTCGGTACAGATACGCAGTATTTT	CASSLLAVGTDTQYF	TRBV28	NA	NA	TRBJ2-3
TGTGCCAGCAGTGCAGGGGGTCGAGAAAAACTGTTTTTT	CASSAGGREKLFF	TRBV12-3/TRBV12-4	TRBD1	NA	TRBJ1-4
TGTGCCACCAGCAGCCGACAGGGTACAAATCAGCCCCAGCATTTT	CATSSRQGTNQPQHF	TRBV15	TRBD1	NA	TRBJ1-5
TGTGCCAGCCGACTGAGCGGAAATGAGCAGTTCTTC	CASRLSGNEQFF	TRBV5-4	NA	NA	TRBJ2-1
TGTGCCAGCCTATCGAGAGCGGAGAATAATTCACCCCTCCACTTT	CASLSRAENNSPLHF	TRBV6-5	NA	NA	TRBJ1-6